Below, 20 T cell receptor beta chains from the same sample are listed, as sequenced in a study of PD-1 blockade in classical Hodgkin lymphoma. The time point here: cycle 4 day 1 (C4D1), after less than seven weeks of nivolumab. Brentuximab vedotin exposure varied, and every patient relapsed after autologous stem cell transplantation. Using magnetic negative selection, the CD4+ T cells were separated out of thawed PBMCs. Libraries were prepared by immunoSEQ multiplex PCR; TCRdb keeps only in-frame clonotypes and omits some of them. The sample records about 25,000 clones, roughly 80% being singletons. The sample was CD4+ T cells from blood, taken before the fourth cycle of nivolumab. Every receptor here comes from a human donor with classical Hodgkin lymphoma.

This clone rates as medium-sized. This rearrangement joins TRBV20-1 to TRBJ1-2, with TRBD1 as a possible D gene (5 bases). CDR1 is DFQATT and CDR2 is SNEGSKA in the germline V gene (reference sequence). V was trimmed by 6 bases and J by 8 bases, leaving 13 bases between them. This CDR3 has 11 residues. The CDR3 here is CSAQTDRGYTF. The CDR3 nucleotides are TGCAGTGCGCAGACAGACCGGGGCTACACCTTC.

The chain joins TRBV6-6 to TRBJ1-4, with a possible D match to TRBD1 (5 bases). With 4 bases removed from V and 7 bases from J, the gap between germline ends came to 13 bases. Germline CDR1 and CDR2: MNHNY and SVGAGI (reference sequence). The CDR3 loop spans 14 amino acids. DNA of the CDR3: TGTGCCAGCAGTTCCGGGACCACGGGTGAAAAACTGTTTTTT. This codes for CASSSGTTGEKLFF.

The chain recombines TRBV18 with TRBJ1-4; D unclear. CDR1 and CDR2 from the germline V gene are KGHSH and LQKENI. The germline V and J ends were trimmed by 3 bases and 0 bases, with 11 bases remaining between them. The CDR3 has 16 amino acids. The CDR3 is CASSPFKSATNEKLFF. CDR3 DNA sequence: TGTGCCAGCTCACCGTTCAAGTCTGCAACTAATGAAAAACTGTTTTTT.

The chain links TRBV28 to TRBJ1-1; D is unclear. Germline V gives CDR1 MDHEN, CDR2 SYDVKM. Trimming took 3 bases from V and 2 from J, leaving 10 bases between them. The CDR3 consists of 14 residues. This CDR3 reads CASSLQLRNTEAFF. The CDR3 DNA is TGTGCCAGCAGTTTGCAACTTCGCAACACTGAAGCTTTCTTT.

The chain employs TRBV5-1 and TRBJ2-3; TRBD2 aligns across 15 bases. Per germline, CDR1 SGHRS and CDR2 YFSETQ. The trim removed 4 bases at V and 0 bases at J, leaving 3 bases unmatched. The CDR3 loop spans 17 amino acids. The CDR3 bases are TGCGCCAGCAGCGGGACTAGCGGGGGGTATAGCACAGATACGCAGTATTTT. Protein product: CASSGTSGGYSTDTQYF. The full variable domain, completed using reference TRBV5-1 and TRBJ2-3, is KAGVTQTPRYLIKTRGQQVTLSCSPISGHRSVSWYQQTPGQGLQFLFEYFSETQRNKGNFPGRFSGRQFSNSRSEMNVSTLELGDSALYLCASSGTSGGYSTDTQYFGPGTRLTVL.

The chain is built from TRBV18 and TRBJ2-5, with D perhaps TRBD1 or TRBD2 (7 bases each). TRBJ2-7 matches the DNA end more closely, so the J call is doubtful. Germline-derived CDR1 and CDR2 are KGHSH and LQKENI. CDR3 length: 14 amino acids. DNA of the CDR3: TGTGCCAGCTCCCAGGGGGACTACCGATACGAGCAGTACTTC. This sequence encodes CASSQGDYRYEQYF.

This rearrangement joins TRBV18 to TRBJ2-3; D unclear. CDR3 length equals 16 residues. In germline, CDR1 is KGHSH, CDR2 LQKENI. The V gene lost 2 bases and the J gene lost 0 bases, with 12 bases spanning the gap. The DNA for the CDR3 is TGTGCCAGCTCACCATTGACTCGTGCTAGCACAGATACGCAGTATTTT. As protein: CASSPLTRASTDTQYF.

V gene TRBV2 combines with J gene TRBJ2-7; 8 bases are shared with TRBD2. Losses at the gene ends were 6 bases for V and 2 bases for J; bases not matched to a gene: 9. The CDR3 covers 15 residues. In germline, CDR1 is SNHLY, CDR2 FYNNEI. The CDR3 nucleotides are TGTGCCAGCAGACCAGAGCGGGGGACCACCTACGAGCAGTACTTC. This gives the protein CASRPERGTTYEQYF. Full variable domain (outside the CDR3, taken from reference TRBV2 and TRBJ2-7): EPEVTQTPSHQVTQMGQEVILRCVPISNHLYFYWYRQILGQKVEFLVSFYNNEISEKSEIFDDQFSVERPDGSNFTLKIRSTKLEDSAMYFCASRPERGTTYEQYFGPGTRLTVT.

This clone was picked up one time. The chain joins TRBV9 to TRBJ1-4; D is unresolved. The germline V and J ends were trimmed by 4 bases and 3 bases, with 13 bases remaining between them. The V gene's germline CDR1 is SGDLS and CDR2 YYNGEE. CDR3 size: 15 residues. The CDR3 nucleotides read TGTGCCAGCAGCCCCCTAGGTCAGTCTAATGAAAAACTGTTTTTT. Translating gives CASSPLGQSNEKLFF.

The chain links TRBV2 to TRBJ2-3; possible D gene TRBD1, 5 bases. Looked up from germline, CDR1 is SNHLY and CDR2 is FYNNEI. Trimming took off 6 bases at V and 1 base at J, with 11 bases between the two ends. The CDR3 has 14 amino acids. The DNA of the CDR3 is TGTGCCAGCAGCAGGGTCTCGGGCACAGATACGCAGTATTTT. It specifies CASSRVSGTDTQYF. The full variable domain, rest sourced from reference TRBV2 and TRBJ2-3, is EPEVTQTPSHQVTQMGQEVILRCVPISNHLYFYWYRQILGQKVEFLVSFYNNEISEKSEIFDDQFSVERPDGSNFTLKIRSTKLEDSAMYFCASSRVSGTDTQYFGPGTRLTVL.

The chain employs TRBV18 and TRBJ2-2; D is possibly TRBD1 (6 bases). There are 14 residues in the CDR3. The ends were cut back, 1 base at V and 7 bases at J, with 10 bases in the middle. In germline, CDR1 is KGHSH, CDR2 LQKENI. The CDR3 DNA reads TGTGCCAGCTCACCACAACAGGGCAACGGGGAGCTGTTTTTT. Protein: CASSPQQGNGELFF.

The chain combines TRBV19 with TRBJ1-6, with D tentatively TRBD1 (6 bases). This CDR3 contains 17 residues. The germline gives CDR1 LNHDA, CDR2 SQIVND (reference sequence). Trimming left V 5 bases short and J 9 bases short, with 23 bases between. The CDR3 DNA is TGTGCCAGTAGTCCCTTTAGGGGGGGCGAGGGGAGTTCACCCCTCCACTTT. It yields the protein CASSPFRGGEGSSPLHF. The complete variable domain, with remaining parts taken from reference TRBV19 and TRBJ1-6, reads DGGITQSPKYLFRKEGQNVTLSCEQNLNHDAMYWYRQDPGQGLRLIYYSQIVNDFQKGDIAEGYSVSREKKESFPLTVTSAQKNPTAFYLCASSPFRGGEGSSPLHFGNGTRLTVT.

This sequence joins TRBV18 and TRBJ1-4; D is unclear. Trimming removed 6 bases from V and 10 bases from J, with 12 bases in between. Germline assignment: CDR1 KGHSH and CDR2 LQKENI. This CDR3 is built from 12 residues. The CDR3 is CASSRDPGKLFF. For the CDR3, the DNA is TGTGCCAGCTCGAGGGATCCGGGAAAACTGTTTTTT.

The chain has TRBV29-1 and TRBJ2-3, with TRBD2 as a possible D gene (6 bases). The V end lost 3 bases, the J end lost 2 bases, and 9 bases lay between the germline ends. The CDR3 runs 13 residues. Germline CDR1 is SQVTM and CDR2 is ANQGSEA. CDR3 amino acids: CSVDGGVTDTQYF. Written as DNA, the CDR3 is TGCAGCGTTGACGGCGGGGTCACAGATACGCAGTATTTT.

The CDR3 region has the DNA TGTGCCAGCAGCGGCGGGGGGGCCATCTACAATGAGCAGTTCTTC. Amino acids: CASSGGGAIYNEQFF. The J gene is TRBJ2-1, the V gene TRBV7-8; TRBD2 aligns across 9 bases. The CDR3 covers 15 residues. Germline-derived CDR1 and CDR2 are SGHVS and FQNEAQ. V lost 5 bases, J lost 3 bases, and 5 bases stayed unmatched.

This clone was detected only once. The chain links TRBV7-3 to TRBJ1-2, with D uncertain. The germline V and J ends were trimmed by 2 bases and 4 bases, with 8 bases remaining between them. This CDR3 region has 13 residues. CDR1 is SGHTA, CDR2 FQGTGA, per germline. The CDR3, as DNA: TGTGCCAGCAGCTTAGTGTCGGTCTATGGCTACACCTTC. Protein sequence: CASSLVSVYGYTF.

The V call is TRBV7-2, the J call TRBJ1-2; 8 bases agree with TRBD1. The CDR3 loop spans 14 amino acids. V shed 3 bases, J shed 6 bases, and the junction held 6 bases outside the gene matches. Germline V gene data show CDR1 as SGHTA and CDR2 as FQGNSA. CDR3 in amino acids: CASSFGQGADGYTF. The CDR3 DNA reads as TGTGCCAGCAGCTTCGGGCAGGGGGCTGATGGCTACACCTTC.

The chain employs TRBV12-5 and TRBJ2-2, with a possible D match to TRBD1 (6 bases). The V and J ends lost 0 bases and 8 bases respectively, with 13 bases between them. Germline values: CDR1 LGHNT, CDR2 FRNRAP. The CDR3 loop spans 15 amino acids. In nucleotides, the CDR3 is TGTGCTAGTGGTTTGGTACAAGGGGGAGCGGGGGAGCTGTTTTTT. This codes for CASGLVQGGAGELFF.

The V gene is TRBV19, the J gene TRBJ1-1; 12 bases are a match to TRBD1. This CDR3 contains 14 residues. Germline V CDR1 and CDR2: LNHDA, SQIVND (reference sequence). The V gene end was trimmed by 3 bases and the J gene end by 8 bases; junction bases not matched to a gene: 4. The CDR3 here is CASSIGDRGREAFF. CDR3 nucleotide sequence: TGTGCCAGTAGTATCGGGGACAGGGGGCGAGAAGCTTTCTTT.

The CDR3, as DNA: TGTGCCAGCAGCTTAGGAGTTAATAATTCACCCCTCCACTTT. Amino acids: CASSLGVNNSPLHF. The gene calls are TRBV7-9 and TRBJ1-6; unclear D gene. CDR1 SEHNR and CDR2 FQNEAQ come from the germline V gene (reference sequence). The V gene lost 1 base and the J gene lost 5 bases, with 6 bases spanning the gap. CDR3 length: 14 amino acids.